A selection of T cell receptor beta chains follows, all from one sample in a study of T cells in Graves' hyperthyroidism and ophthalmopathy. MiXCR, applied by TCRdb to the multiplex PCR reads, yields one record per CDR3 protein. The table has approximately 360,000 distinct CDR3 sequences, approximately 25% seen once. Sequencing used blood. Receptors were obtained from a man over 45 with Graves' hyperthyroidism. CDR3s leave out the opening cysteine and the closing phenylalanine or tryptophan. Size is stated for part of the rows, as once, few or many counts, or as a class when the clone is expanded.

V gene: TRBV2
J gene: TRBJ1-4
clone size: -
CDR3 protein: ASIIGAPGEKLF

V gene: TRBV5-6
J gene: TRBJ2-5
clone size: -
CDR3 protein: ASSLAGPMGETQY

V gene: TRBV27
J gene: TRBJ1-5
clone size: -
CDR3 protein: ASRLGFTVGGNQPQH

V gene: TRBV12-5
J gene: TRBJ2-1
clone size: -
CDR3 protein: ASGLSGNEQF

V gene: TRBV6-1
J gene: TRBJ1-2
clone size: -
CDR3 protein: ASSDVGYGYT

V gene: TRBV19
J gene: TRBJ2-3
clone size: -
CDR3 protein: ASSAHFPRTDTQY

V gene: TRBV18
J gene: TRBJ2-5
clone size: few
CDR3 protein: ASSPGAQRETQY

V gene: TRBV20-1
J gene: TRBJ1-2
clone size: -
CDR3 protein: SARAPTASGYT

V gene: TRBV28
J gene: TRBJ2-1
clone size: few
CDR3 protein: ASSPPRAGDNEQF

V gene: TRBV29-1
J gene: TRBJ1-1
clone size: -
CDR3 protein: SVEEFGFGAGAF

V gene: TRBV30
J gene: TRBJ1-1
clone size: -
CDR3 protein: AWERWTLNTEAF

V gene: TRBV28
J gene: TRBJ1-2
clone size: few
CDR3 protein: ASSLRGQGVNYGYT

V gene: TRBV19
J gene: TRBJ2-3
clone size: few
CDR3 protein: ASKGGTSGRMDTQY

V gene: TRBV20-1
J gene: TRBJ2-1
clone size: -
CDR3 protein: SALSGKYNEQF

V gene: TRBV15
J gene: TRBJ1-2
clone size: many
CDR3 protein: ATSRDRSHYGYT

V gene: TRBV19
J gene: TRBJ2-1
clone size: once
CDR3 protein: ASSIDPGGHNEQF

V gene: TRBV2
J gene: TRBJ2-1
clone size: -
CDR3 protein: ASSDGPAGEDEQF

V gene: TRBV2
J gene: TRBJ2-7
clone size: many
CDR3 protein: ASRGTSVEIYEQY

V gene: TRBV20-1
J gene: TRBJ2-5
clone size: -
CDR3 protein: SAPSGGQETQY

V gene: TRBV29-1
J gene: TRBJ1-2
clone size: once
CDR3 protein: SVVSSGREGYGYT

V gene: TRBV9
J gene: TRBJ2-5
clone size: few
CDR3 protein: ASSVGLGGTETQY

V gene: TRBV9
J gene: TRBJ2-1
clone size: -
CDR3 protein: ASSGLGAYEQF

V gene: TRBV4-1
J gene: TRBJ2-1
clone size: -
CDR3 protein: ASSLGAGRIDEQF

V gene: TRBV11-3
J gene: TRBJ1-1
clone size: -
CDR3 protein: ASITHPNTEAF

V gene: TRBV11-2
J gene: TRBJ2-1
clone size: few
CDR3 protein: ASSLVFQLAANYNEQF

V gene: TRBV30
J gene: TRBJ1-6
clone size: few
CDR3 protein: AWSVRRINSPLH

V gene: TRBV7-8
J gene: TRBJ2-1
clone size: many
CDR3 protein: ASSLASPNEQF

V gene: TRBV28
J gene: TRBJ2-1
clone size: -
CDR3 protein: ASSTWTSGNEQF

V gene: TRBV27
J gene: TRBJ2-7
clone size: -
CDR3 protein: ASSEGLGLEQY

V gene: TRBV10-1
J gene: TRBJ2-5
clone size: -
CDR3 protein: AISESEGLGAQY

V gene: TRBV2
J gene: TRBJ2-7
clone size: -
CDR3 protein: ASRFGQSLPYEQY

V gene: TRBV7-2
J gene: TRBJ1-3
clone size: few
CDR3 protein: ASSPTQPGNTIY

V gene: TRBV29-1
J gene: TRBJ2-3
clone size: once
CDR3 protein: SVGGGASGNTDTQY

V gene: TRBV13
J gene: TRBJ2-3
clone size: many
CDR3 protein: ASSHTKGSTDTQY

V gene: TRBV28
J gene: TRBJ2-1
clone size: many
CDR3 protein: ASRSRGGTAGTSGYNEQF

V gene: TRBV5-1
J gene: TRBJ1-3
clone size: few
CDR3 protein: ASSENTGNTIY

V gene: TRBV7-9
J gene: TRBJ2-5
clone size: -
CDR3 protein: ASSSRQGASWETQY

V gene: TRBV5-1
J gene: TRBJ2-3
clone size: -
CDR3 protein: ASSGGLAGGSGTQY

V gene: TRBV12-5
J gene: TRBJ2-1
clone size: -
CDR3 protein: ASALGWARDPWTNEQF

V gene: TRBV6-8
J gene: TRBJ2-1
clone size: few
CDR3 protein: ASPPRAADLGGYNEQF

V gene: TRBV11-3
J gene: TRBJ2-1
clone size: many
CDR3 protein: ASSLGRGGGNEQF

V gene: TRBV11-2
J gene: TRBJ2-5
clone size: -
CDR3 protein: ASSQESSGGQETQY

V gene: TRBV7-9
J gene: TRBJ2-2
clone size: -
CDR3 protein: ASSLKAGGLF

V gene: TRBV7-3
J gene: TRBJ2-5
clone size: few
CDR3 protein: ASSSQGEKETQY

V gene: TRBV12-3/TRBV12-4
J gene: TRBJ2-7
clone size: many
CDR3 protein: ASRRDSYEQY

V gene: TRBV7-9
J gene: TRBJ2-1
clone size: few
CDR3 protein: ASSSDRLAGGPSNEQF

V gene: TRBV10-3
J gene: TRBJ2-2
clone size: few
CDR3 protein: AISEAVNTGELF

V gene: TRBV12-3/TRBV12-4
J gene: TRBJ1-6
clone size: -
CDR3 protein: ATGFTGNNSPLH

V gene: TRBV14
J gene: TRBJ2-1
clone size: -
CDR3 protein: ASSPTSGRDNEQF

V gene: TRBV7-2
J gene: TRBJ2-1
clone size: -
CDR3 protein: ASSLVTGGIGEQF

V gene: TRBV7-3
J gene: TRBJ2-3
clone size: -
CDR3 protein: ASSSLSGDTQY

V gene: TRBV5-1
J gene: TRBJ2-7
clone size: many
CDR3 protein: ASSGGQGYEQY

V gene: TRBV6-1
J gene: TRBJ2-5
clone size: -
CDR3 protein: ASSSRSGDNQETQY

V gene: TRBV2
J gene: TRBJ2-1
clone size: many
CDR3 protein: ASSEWGQGRSGSFNEQF

V gene: TRBV24-1
J gene: TRBJ2-2
clone size: few
CDR3 protein: ATNDILTGELF

V gene: TRBV9
J gene: TRBJ1-4
clone size: few
CDR3 protein: ASSVSLGTNEKLF

V gene: TRBV7-9
J gene: TRBJ2-5
clone size: -
CDR3 protein: ASSFLDWKTRETQY